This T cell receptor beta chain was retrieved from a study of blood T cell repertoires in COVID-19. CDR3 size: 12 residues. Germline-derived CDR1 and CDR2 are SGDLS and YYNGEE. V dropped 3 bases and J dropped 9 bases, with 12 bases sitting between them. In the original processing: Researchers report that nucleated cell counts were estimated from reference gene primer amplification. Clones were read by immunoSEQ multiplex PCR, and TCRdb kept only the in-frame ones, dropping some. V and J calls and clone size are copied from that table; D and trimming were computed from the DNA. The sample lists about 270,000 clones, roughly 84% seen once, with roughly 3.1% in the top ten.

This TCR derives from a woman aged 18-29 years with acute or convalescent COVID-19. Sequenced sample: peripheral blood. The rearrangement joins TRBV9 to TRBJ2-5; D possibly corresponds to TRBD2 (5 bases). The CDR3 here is CASSENLGAQYF. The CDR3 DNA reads TGTGCCAGCAGCGAAAACCTCGGGGCCCAGTACTTC.